This TCR beta chain derives from a study of shared clonotypes between healthy human individuals. This clone occurred a few times. Repertoires were generated with immunoSEQ multiplex PCR, while TCRdb's copy carries only in-frame clones and drops some. Of about 490,000 clones listed, more than 75% are singletons. Trimming cost V 2 bases and J 4 bases; bases outside gene matches: 2. CDR3 size: 14 residues. Germline CDR1 is MNHNY and CDR2 is SVGAGI (reference sequence). The sequence came from a woman aged 40 to 49 in good health. Some clones in this sample may be carry-over from other donors' samples. The chain couples TRBV6-6 to TRBJ2-7; 10 bases fit TRBD1. The specimen was PBMCs. CDR3 loop: CASSYGTGAYEQYF. In DNA form, the CDR3 reads TGTGCCAGCAGTTACGGGACAGGGGCTTACGAGCAGTACTTC.